The clone carrying this T cell receptor (beta chain) occurred many times. The antigen remains undetermined. This record comes from a study of early T cells in non-severe SARS-CoV-2 infection. Study overall: Whole-blood bulk RNA, unsorted, was sequenced, and chains were unpaired. Study-wide results and limits: Lookups in VDJdb leaned toward anti-spike CD8 responses and missed private and CD4 specificities.

Unique molecular identifiers were attached to individual cDNA molecules. In TCRdb, the 5' RACE reads were re-called with MiXCR into one record per CDR3 protein. The sample holds tens of thousands of distinct CDR3 sequences, roughly 10% seen once. Trimming removed 1 base at V and 2 bases at J, with 6 bases between. The CDR3 is 13 residues long. Germline V gene sequence: CDR1 SGHAT, CDR2 FQNNGV. Sequenced material: whole blood. This chain uses TRBV11-2 with TRBJ2-7, with unresolved D. The TCR was taken from an adult who was a healthcare worker with PCR-confirmed SARS-CoV-2 infection or an uninfected control (not recorded which). CDR3 DNA: TGTGCCAGCAGCTTAGCGTCCGCCTACGAGCAGTACTTC. This codes for CASSLASAYEQYF.